A single T cell receptor beta chain is shown here with its context. Enrolled through a virtual design, the participants were between roughly 18 and 95 years of age and came from about two dozen US areas. Exposed enrollees had met someone with a PCR-confirmed or clinician-diagnosed COVID-19 case at some point within the 2 weeks before study entry. From germline, CDR1 is SNHLY and CDR2 FYNNEI. The CDR3 has 12 amino acids. Trimming pared 5 bases from V and 4 bases from J, leaving 9 bases between. This sample stems from a study of blood T cell repertoires in COVID-19. On the study more broadly: Samples taken during acute and convalescent COVID-19 were collected in the United States, Italy and Spain.

In the original processing: Using reference gene primer amplification, nucleated cell counts were estimated. Sequenced by immunoSEQ multiplex PCR; TCRdb stores in-frame clones only, minus some. V and J calls and clone size are given by that table; D and trimming were obtained from the DNA. The sample shows some 320,000 clones, more than 85% of them seen only once. Material for sequencing was PBMCs or T cells enriched from blood (not recorded which). The chain is built from TRBV2 and TRBJ2-7; no reliable D call. This receptor was taken from a woman aged 25 to 39 who had been exposed to COVID-19. Here the CDR3 reads CASSSEVYEQYF. For the CDR3, the DNA is TGTGCCAGCAGTTCCGAGGTGTACGAGCAGTACTTC.